Listed below are T cell receptor beta chains from one sample, sequenced in a study of blood T cell repertoires in COVID-19. Sequencing was performed with immunoSEQ multiplex PCR; in TCRdb, only in-frame clones are kept and a portion is missing. The sample lists 250,000 or so clones; around 90% were seen once. Sequenced input: peripheral blood. Receptor source: a middle-aged woman who had recovered from COVID-19. The CDR3 runs from the conserved cysteine through the conserved F or W. The D gene is left open where the match is weak. Some rows mark clone size as missing; the rest say once, few, many or name a class of expanded clone.

j_gene,abundance,d_gene,v_gene,CDR3aa,CDR3nt
TRBJ2-3,NA,NA,TRBV7-3,CASSLTAVDTQYF,TGTGCCAGCAGCTTAACGGCCGTGGATACGCAGTATTTT
TRBJ2-7,NA,TRBD1,TRBV11-2,CASSSASGTGFGEQYF,TGTGCCAGCAGCTCCGCCTCCGGGACAGGGTTTGGCGAGCAGTACTTC
TRBJ1-4,NA,NA,TRBV29-1,CSALGGGGKLFF,TGCAGCGCCCTAGGGGGAGGGGGAAAACTGTTTTTT
TRBJ2-1,NA,TRBD2,TRBV7-9,CASSSPGGRGVNEQFF,TGTGCCAGCAGCTCCCCGGGCGGGAGAGGAGTCAATGAGCAGTTCTTC
TRBJ1-3,NA,NA,TRBV15,CATSRAGVSGNTIYF,TGTGCCACCAGCAGGGCAGGGGTATCTGGAAACACCATATATTTT
TRBJ1-1,NA,NA,TRBV7-9,CASSLIRGLGNTEAFF,TGTGCCAGCAGCTTAATAAGGGGGTTGGGGAACACTGAAGCTTTCTTT
TRBJ1-2,NA,TRBD1,TRBV5-1,CASSDAGGNEYGYTF,TGCGCCAGCAGCGACGCAGGGGGCAACGAATATGGCTACACCTTC
TRBJ1-2,NA,NA,TRBV27,CASSPRQSLYGYTF,TGTGCCAGCAGTCCCAGACAGAGCCTCTATGGCTACACCTTC
TRBJ1-1,NA,TRBD1,TRBV15,CATSRGQGATEAFF,TGTGCCACCAGCAGGGGACAGGGGGCCACTGAAGCTTTCTTT
TRBJ1-1,NA,NA,TRBV19,CASSIGQGGPEAFF,TGTGCCAGTAGTATTGGTCAGGGAGGCCCTGAAGCTTTCTTT
TRBJ2-5,NA,NA,TRBV2,CASSVQGTYQETQYF,TGTGCCAGCAGTGTGCAGGGGACGTACCAAGAGACCCAGTACTTC
TRBJ2-5,NA,TRBD2,TRBV6-6,CASSRLPGLAGRQETQYF,TGTGCCAGCAGTCGCCTCCCGGGACTAGCGGGCCGCCAGGAGACCCAGTACTTC
TRBJ2-5,NA,TRBD1,TRBV5-1,CASSDRDRAEETQYF,TGCGCCAGCAGTGACCGGGACAGGGCGGAAGAGACCCAGTACTTC
TRBJ2-7,NA,TRBD2,TRBV19,CASSSGLASEQYF,TGTGCCAGTAGTAGCGGACTAGCTAGCGAGCAGTACTTC
TRBJ2-3,NA,NA,TRBV5-1,CASSPGLAESTDTQYF,TGCGCCAGCAGCCCGGGGTTAGCGGAGAGCACAGATACGCAGTATTTT
TRBJ2-2,NA,NA,TRBV10-3,CAITLFPDTGELFF,TGTGCCATCACCCTGTTCCCGGACACCGGGGAGCTGTTTTTT
TRBJ2-7,NA,TRBD2,TRBV5-3,CARSLAQDASGLYYEQYF,TGTGCCAGAAGCTTGGCCCAGGATGCTAGCGGACTTTACTACGAGCAGTACTTC
TRBJ1-1,NA,NA,TRBV7-9,CASSDGFTEAFF,TGTGCCAGCTCCGACGGGTTCACTGAAGCTTTCTTT
TRBJ2-7,NA,NA,TRBV30,CAWRGWAGSYEQYF,TGTGCCTGGAGAGGGTGGGCAGGGTCCTACGAGCAGTACTTC
TRBJ2-5,NA,NA,TRBV20-1,CSAQRKETQYF,TGCAGTGCTCAGCGGAAAGAGACCCAGTACTTC
TRBJ2-7,NA,TRBD2,TRBV7-2,CASSLVSSGLAGALYEQYF,TGTGCCAGCAGCTTAGTTTCATCAGGTCTAGCGGGAGCCTTATACGAGCAGTACTTC
TRBJ2-5,NA,TRBD2,TRBV28,CATIAGEETQYF,TGTGCAACCATAGCGGGAGAGGAGACCCAGTACTTC
TRBJ2-1,few,NA,TRBV5-6,CASSTRRGNTYNEQFF,TGTGCCAGCAGCACTCGGAGGGGTAACACTTACAATGAGCAGTTCTTC
TRBJ2-5,NA,TRBD1,TRBV24-1,CATSDPGTGETQYF,TGTGCCACCAGTGATCCCGGGACAGGAGAGACCCAGTACTTC
TRBJ2-7,NA,TRBD2,TRBV2,CASSTTGTRAEQYF,TGTGCCAGCAGTACCACCGGGACTAGGGCTGAGCAGTACTTC
TRBJ2-1,NA,TRBD2,TRBV28,CASTLRASGTHEQFF,TGTGCCAGCACTTTAAGGGCTAGCGGGACCCATGAGCAGTTCTTC
TRBJ2-2,NA,TRBD2,TRBV5-4,CASSFGLAGSNTGELFF,TGTGCCAGCAGCTTTGGACTAGCGGGGTCAAACACCGGGGAGCTGTTTTTT
TRBJ2-3,NA,TRBD2,TRBV9,CASSPRSGRAATDTQYF,TGTGCCAGCAGCCCTCGTAGCGGGAGGGCCGCGACAGATACGCAGTATTTT
TRBJ1-2,NA,NA,TRBV14,CASSQGRTYGYTF,TGTGCCAGCAGCCAAGGCAGGACTTATGGCTACACCTTC
TRBJ1-5,NA,NA,TRBV30,CAWRGGGNQPQHF,TGTGCCTGGAGGGGTGGGGGGAATCAGCCCCAGCATTTT
TRBJ2-1,NA,TRBD2,TRBV4-1,CASSHGLAVSYNEQFF,TGCGCCAGCAGCCACGGACTAGCGGTCTCCTACAATGAGCAGTTCTTC
TRBJ1-3,once,NA,TRBV7-9,CASSYLSRGGVNSGNTIYF,TGTGCCAGCAGCTACCTTTCGAGGGGCGGGGTAAACTCTGGAAACACCATATATTTT
TRBJ2-3,NA,NA,TRBV28,CASSSPHISTSSTDTQYF,TGTGCCAGCAGTTCCCCTCACATCTCCACCTCTAGCACAGATACGCAGTATTTT
TRBJ2-7,few,NA,TRBV27,CASSLGQGQAYEQYF,TGTGCCAGCAGTTTGGGGCAGGGCCAGGCCTACGAGCAGTACTTC
TRBJ2-7,NA,TRBD2,TRBV27,CASSRAGTSGSYEQYF,TGTGCCAGCAGTCGAGCCGGGACTAGCGGATCCTACGAGCAGTACTTC
TRBJ2-4,NA,NA,TRBV27,CASSLGGRTGKNIQYF,TGTGCCAGCAGTTTAGGAGGCAGGACGGGCAAAAACATTCAGTACTTC
TRBJ2-1,NA,TRBD1,TRBV27,CASSLQGLAYNEQFF,TGTGCCAGCAGCCTACAGGGGTTAGCCTACAATGAGCAGTTCTTC
TRBJ2-2,NA,NA,TRBV27,CASNGDFGAGELFF,TGTGCCAGCAATGGAGATTTTGGCGCCGGGGAGCTGTTTTTT
TRBJ2-7,NA,NA,TRBV1,CTSSQGTSGSYPFYEQYF,TGCACCAGCAGCCAAGGGACTAGCGGGAGTTACCCCTTCTACGAGCAGTACTTC
TRBJ2-3,once,TRBD1,TRBV6-5,CASSSTNRGRTDTQYF,TGTGCCAGCAGTTCCACTAACAGGGGGCGTACAGATACGCAGTATTTT
TRBJ2-5,NA,TRBD1,TRBV27,CASSLVGQGETQYF,TGTGCCAGCAGTTTAGTAGGACAGGGGGAGACCCAGTACTTC
TRBJ2-1,NA,TRBD2,TRBV3-1/TRBV3-2,CASSQLAGLSYNEQFF,TGTGCCAGCAGCCAATTAGCGGGCCTTTCCTACAATGAGCAGTTCTTC